This T cell receptor beta chain was identified in a study of control samples from healthy donors and cancer patients. CDR3 length: 13 residues. The V end was cut by 5 bases, the J end by 2 bases, with 9 bases between. Here immunoSEQ multiplex PCR was the method, and the copy in TCRdb shows in-frame clones only, minus some. Among approximately 150,000 clones listed, approximately 94% were seen once. The V call is TRBV12-3 or TRBV12-4, the J call TRBJ1-1; D is uncertain. The clonotype comes from a man between 18 and 29 years old in good health. Sample: blood. CDR3 bases: TGTGCCAGCAGTCAGACGGAAAACACTGAAGCTTTCTTT. It specifies CASSQTENTEAFF.